The source of this T cell receptor (beta chain) is a study of T cell responses to AZD1222 COVID-19 vaccine. General observations from the study: Within unmutated variant regions lay the reported targets of nearly half of spike-specific TCRs. The donor cohort was predominantly white British with a female majority, and clonal diversity may have been underestimated. An increase in Spike-specific TCR breadth and depth was observed after two AZD1222 doses.

Clones were sequenced by immunoSEQ multiplex PCR, and TCRdb holds only the in-frame ones, with some missing. This sample carries fewer than 120,000 clones, about nine tenths of them seen once, and the ten largest clones take 7.8%. Concerning this clone itself: Antigen unknown.

This sequence originates from an adult in good health. The sequencing used peripheral blood, collected on day 0 of AZD1222 vaccination.

This chain's CDR3 is CASSLVSGPRGGYTF. As DNA, the CDR3 is TGTGCCAGCAGCTTGGTGTCGGGCCCAAGGGGAGGCTACACCTTC. The chain combines TRBV5-4 with TRBJ1-2; D possibly corresponds to TRBD1 (5 bases). Trimming removed 0 bases at V and 8 bases at J, with 17 bases between. CDR1 and CDR2 (germline): SGHNT, YYREEE (reference sequence). This CDR3 has 15 residues.